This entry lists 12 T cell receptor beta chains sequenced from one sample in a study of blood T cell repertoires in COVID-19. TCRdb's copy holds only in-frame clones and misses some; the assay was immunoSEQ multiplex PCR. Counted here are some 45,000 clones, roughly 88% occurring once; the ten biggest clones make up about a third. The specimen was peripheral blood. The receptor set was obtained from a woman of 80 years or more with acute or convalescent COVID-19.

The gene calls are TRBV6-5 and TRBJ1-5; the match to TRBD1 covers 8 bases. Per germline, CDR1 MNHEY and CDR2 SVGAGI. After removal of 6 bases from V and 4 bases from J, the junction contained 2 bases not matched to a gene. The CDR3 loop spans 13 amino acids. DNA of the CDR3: TGTGCCAGCAGCCGGACAGGGAATCAGCCCCAGCATTTT. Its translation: CASSRTGNQPQHF.

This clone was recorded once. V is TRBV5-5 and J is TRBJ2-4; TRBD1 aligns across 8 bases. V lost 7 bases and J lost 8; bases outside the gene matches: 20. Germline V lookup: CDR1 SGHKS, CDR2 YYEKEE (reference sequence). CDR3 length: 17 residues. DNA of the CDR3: TGTGCCAGCGAAAAAGCCCAGGGGGCGCATATAGGAGACATTCAGTACTTC. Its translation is CASEKAQGAHIGDIQYF.

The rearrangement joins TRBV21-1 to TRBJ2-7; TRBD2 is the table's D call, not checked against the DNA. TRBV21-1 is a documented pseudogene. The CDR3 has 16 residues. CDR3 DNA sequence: TGTGCCAGCAGCAAAGCCGGACGAACTAGGAGCTACGAGCAGTACTTC. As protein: CASSKAGRTRSYEQYF.

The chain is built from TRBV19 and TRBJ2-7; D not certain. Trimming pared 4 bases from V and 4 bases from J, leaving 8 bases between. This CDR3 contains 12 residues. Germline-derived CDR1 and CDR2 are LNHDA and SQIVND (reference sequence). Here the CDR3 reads CASSKIGYEQYF. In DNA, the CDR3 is TGTGCCAGTAGTAAGATCGGGTACGAGCAGTACTTC.

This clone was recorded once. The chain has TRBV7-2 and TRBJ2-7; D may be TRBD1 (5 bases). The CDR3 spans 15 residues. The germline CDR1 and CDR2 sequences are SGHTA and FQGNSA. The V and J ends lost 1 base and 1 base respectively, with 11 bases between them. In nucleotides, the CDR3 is TGTGCCAGCAGCTTAGTCACAGGAGCATCCTACGAGCAGTACTTC. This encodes CASSLVTGASYEQYF.

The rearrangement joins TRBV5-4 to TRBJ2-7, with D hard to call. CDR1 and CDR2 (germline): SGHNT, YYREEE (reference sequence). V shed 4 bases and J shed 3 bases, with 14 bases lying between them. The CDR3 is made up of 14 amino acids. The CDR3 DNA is TGTGCCAGCAGCCCCGACGCAGGATACTACGAGCAGTACTTC. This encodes CASSPDAGYYEQYF.

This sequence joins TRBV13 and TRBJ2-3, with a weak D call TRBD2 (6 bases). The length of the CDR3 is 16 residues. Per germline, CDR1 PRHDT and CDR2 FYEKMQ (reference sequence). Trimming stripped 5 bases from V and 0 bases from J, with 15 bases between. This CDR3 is CASSPGSGPSTDTQYF. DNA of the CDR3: TGTGCCAGCAGCCCCGGGAGCGGTCCCAGCACAGATACGCAGTATTTT. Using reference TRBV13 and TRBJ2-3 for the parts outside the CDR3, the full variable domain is AAGVIQSPRHLIKEKRETATLKCYPIPRHDTVYWYQQGPGQDPQFLISFYEKMQSDKGSIPDRFSAQQFSDYHSELNMSSLELGDSALYFCASSPGSGPSTDTQYFGPGTRLTVL.

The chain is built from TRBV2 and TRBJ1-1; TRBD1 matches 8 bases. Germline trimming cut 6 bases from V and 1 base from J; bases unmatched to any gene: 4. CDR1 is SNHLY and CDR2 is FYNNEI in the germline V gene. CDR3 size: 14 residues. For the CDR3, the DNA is TGTGCCAGCAGCGCCGGGACAGGGAACACTGAAGCTTTCTTT. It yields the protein CASSAGTGNTEAFF. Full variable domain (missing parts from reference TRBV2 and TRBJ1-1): EPEVTQTPSHQVTQMGQEVILRCVPISNHLYFYWYRQILGQKVEFLVSFYNNEISEKSEIFDDQFSVERPDGSNFTLKIRSTKLEDSAMYFCASSAGTGNTEAFFGQGTRLTVV.

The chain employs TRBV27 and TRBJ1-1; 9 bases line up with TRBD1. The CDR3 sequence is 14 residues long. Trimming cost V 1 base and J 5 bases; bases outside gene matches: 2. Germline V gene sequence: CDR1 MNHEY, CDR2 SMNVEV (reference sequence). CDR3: CASSLYGTGTEAFF. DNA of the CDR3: TGTGCCAGCAGTTTATATGGGACAGGGACTGAAGCTTTCTTT.

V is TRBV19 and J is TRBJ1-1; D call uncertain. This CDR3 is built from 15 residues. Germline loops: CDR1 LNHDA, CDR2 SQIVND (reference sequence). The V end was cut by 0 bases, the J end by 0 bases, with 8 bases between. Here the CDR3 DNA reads TGTGCCAGTAGTATAGATGGGCAGATGAACACTGAAGCTTTCTTT. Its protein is CASSIDGQMNTEAFF. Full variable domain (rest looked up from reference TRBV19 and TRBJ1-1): DGGITQSPKYLFRKEGQNVTLSCEQNLNHDAMYWYRQDPGQGLRLIYYSQIVNDFQKGDIAEGYSVSREKKESFPLTVTSAQKNPTAFYLCASSIDGQMNTEAFFGQGTRLTVV.

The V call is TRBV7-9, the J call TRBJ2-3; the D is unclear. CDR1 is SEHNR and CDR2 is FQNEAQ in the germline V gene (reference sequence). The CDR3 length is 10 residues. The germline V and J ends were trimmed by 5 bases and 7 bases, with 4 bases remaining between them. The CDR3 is CASSIYTQYF. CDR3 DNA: TGTGCCAGCAGCATATATACGCAGTATTTT.

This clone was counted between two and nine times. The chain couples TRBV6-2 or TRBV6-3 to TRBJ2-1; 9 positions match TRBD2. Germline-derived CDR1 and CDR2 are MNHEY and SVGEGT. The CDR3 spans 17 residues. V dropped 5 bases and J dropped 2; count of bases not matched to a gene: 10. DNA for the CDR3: TGTGCCAGCAGTGAGCCCTATAGGACTAGCGCCTACAATGAGCAGTTCTTC. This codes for CASSEPYRTSAYNEQFF.